This T cell receptor (beta chain) was captured by sequencing in a study of regulatory T cells in long-lasting Graves disease. Regarding the study as a whole: Persistent disease samples used TRBV28, TRBJ1-2 and TRBJ2-5 preferentially.

Construction of the TCR beta libraries employed iRepertoire HTBI primers in conjunction with Arm-PCR of CDR3 regions. From the multiplex PCR reads, TCRdb called clonotypes with MiXCR, one entry per CDR3 protein. In the table there are about 430,000 distinct CDR3 sequences, approximately 22% of which are singletons. After removal of 6 bases from V and 1 base from J, the junction contained 7 bases not matched to a gene. Germline loops: CDR1 KGHSH, CDR2 LQKENI. The CDR3 runs to 15 residues. To note about this clonotype: Its antigen is still unknown.

Described time point: persistent/refractory GD, antithyroid drugs over 5 years with positive TRAb. TCR sequences were obtained from RNA taken from PBMCs. American Thyroid Association guidelines defined how Graves' disease was diagnosed. Patients were enrolled at an endocrinology department in Xi'an, China. The receptor's source is a female donor with Graves disease. The sample here was peripheral blood mononuclear cells (PBMCs), taken when the disease was refractory, from a patient treated with antithyroid drugs. The genes are TRBV18 and TRBJ2-7; TRBD1 agrees at 9 bases. The CDR3 region has the DNA TGTGCCAGCTCCCGCGCGGACAGGGGATCCTACGAGCAGTACTTC. Encoded protein: CASSRADRGSYEQYF.